This T cell receptor (beta chain) originates from a study of monozygotic twins with inflammatory bowel disease. The CDR3 is 13 residues long. Germline CDR1 SGHRS, CDR2 YFSETQ. Worth noting for this clonotype: The antigen is not known.

Investigators made cDNA in eight separate reactions per sample. Nested PCRs of approximately 16 and 10 cycles, two in total, were run on TCRalpha and TCRbeta cDNA. Using the 5' RACE reads, TCRdb records one entry per CDR3 protein without DNA. The sample's table shows 150,000 to 200,000 distinct CDR3 sequences. Study results and limitations: Immunosuppressive treatment differences may have increased patient repertoire variability. A reduction in TCRbeta diversity (inverse Simpson) was seen in IBD patients relative to healthy co-twins.

Sequenced sample: blood. The chain recombines TRBV5-1 with TRBJ2-5. The receptor's source is a human donor with ulcerative colitis or Crohn's disease, or a healthy co-twin of an affected twin (not recorded which). The CDR3 sequence: CASSSETLETQYF.